One and the same sample provided the 28 T cell receptor beta chains below, sequenced in a study of blood T cells in healthy people across ages. Combining a sample-barcoded 5' primer with a J-beta primer mix, a second PCR ran for roughly 6 to 11 cycles. TCRdb called the 5' RACE reads again in MiXCR, with one record for every CDR3 protein. The table includes 1.4 million or so distinct CDR3 sequences, 42% detected once. Sequencing was done on a sample of blood. The receptors come from a woman aged 18-35 years in good health.

This chain joins TRBV12-3 or TRBV12-4 and TRBJ1-2; 7 bases match TRBD1. The CDR3 is 15 amino acids. The junction had 5 bases not matched to a gene; V was cut back by 0 bases and J by 4 bases. The CDR3 DNA sequence: TGTGCCAGCAGTTTAGCAAGGGGGCGGGCCTATGGCTACACCTTC. This encodes CASSLARGRAYGYTF.

This clonotype has only a few counts. The chain uses TRBV12-3 or TRBV12-4 and TRBJ2-3; 7 nucleotides align to TRBD1. This CDR3 is 15 amino acids long. The J segment lost 4 bases and the V segment lost 0 bases, leaving 4 bases of the junction unmatched. The CDR3 sequence: CASSLAGGYSDTQYF. The CDR3 DNA reads as TGTGCCAGCAGTTTAGCAGGGGGCTATTCAGATACGCAGTATTTT.

This chain uses TRBV14 with TRBJ1-1; 10 nucleotides agree with TRBD1. The CDR3 runs 17 residues. J lost 1 base, V lost 4 bases, and 9 bases had no gene match. Germline values: CDR1 SGHDN, CDR2 FVKESK. This CDR3 is CASSRRKGQGPNTEAFF. CDR3 DNA: TGTGCCAGCAGCCGACGCAAGGGACAGGGGCCGAACACTGAAGCTTTCTTT.

In this sample, this clonotype turned up a few times. One end of the junction is discordant with germline, which a read error may explain. V and J are TRBV15 and TRBJ1-5; D is unclear. Germline V lookup: CDR1 LNHNV, CDR2 YYDKDF (reference sequence). The CDR3 has 14 residues. CDR3: CVTSRVHSNQPQHF. The DNA of the CDR3 is TGTGTCACCAGCAGAGTTCATAGCAATCAGCCCCAGCATTTT.

The CDR3 here is CASSLGRGWDNEQFF. The CDR3 DNA follows: TGCGCCAGCAGCCTGGGCAGGGGTTGGGACAATGAGCAGTTCTTC. The chain joins TRBV5-1 to TRBJ2-1; D might be TRBD1 (6 bases). Trimming took 4 bases from V and 5 from J, leaving 16 bases between them. Germline loops: CDR1 SGHRS, CDR2 YFSETQ. The CDR3 sequence is 15 residues long.

This sequence joins TRBV20-1 and TRBJ1-6; TRBD1 matches at 8 bases. In germline, CDR1 is DFQATT, CDR2 SNEGSKA (reference sequence). CDR3 length equals 15 residues. The trim removed 6 bases at V and 7 bases at J, leaving 11 bases unmatched. CDR3 residues: CSAKDRERVNSPLHF. CDR3 coding DNA: TGCAGTGCCAAGGACAGGGAAAGAGTGAATTCACCCCTCCACTTT.

The chain has TRBV12-3 or TRBV12-4 and TRBJ1-6; tentative D call: TRBD1 (5 bases). The CDR3 has 13 amino acids. Trimming left V 7 bases short and J 10 bases short, with 14 bases between. DNA for the CDR3: TGTGCCAGCACCCCAGGGATTGAGTCACCCCTCCACTTT. Protein product: CASTPGIESPLHF.

This chain connects TRBV14 to TRBJ1-1; D is uncertain. The CDR3 runs 14 residues. V lost 0 bases, J lost 4 bases, and 9 bases lay in between. Per germline, CDR1 SGHDN and CDR2 FVKESK. CDR3 sequence reads: CASSQEQWSTEAFF. The CDR3 DNA sequence: TGTGCCAGCAGCCAAGAACAGTGGAGCACTGAAGCTTTCTTT.

The V call is TRBV20-1, the J call TRBJ2-7, with 8 nucleotides matching TRBD2. This CDR3 region has 17 residues. J gave up 4 bases and V 0 bases, and 14 bases lay outside the gene matches. Germline CDR1 reads DFQATT; CDR2 reads SNEGSKA (reference sequence). The CDR3 here is CSARDPQSGSALYEQYF. The CDR3 DNA is TGCAGTGCTAGAGATCCCCAAAGCGGGAGCGCTTTGTACGAGCAGTACTTC.

This sequence joins TRBV2 and TRBJ2-3, with no clear D. V lost 2 bases and J 2 bases, leaving 8 bases between the germline ends. This CDR3 has 14 residues. CDR1 SNHLY and CDR2 FYNNEI come from the germline V gene. DNA for the CDR3: TGTGCCAGCAGTGAATCGTTTTCCACAGATACGCAGTATTTT. Protein product: CASSESFSTDTQYF.

This clonotype was seen a handful of times. The rearrangement links TRBV6-2 or TRBV6-3 to TRBJ1-5; D unresolved. The V gene's germline CDR1 is MNHEY and CDR2 SVGEGT. The CDR3 has 14 residues. V dropped 6 bases and J dropped 1 base, with 10 bases sitting between them. CDR3 DNA sequence: TGTGCCAGCAGGATAGGTGCGAGCAATCAGCCCCAGCATTTT. It codes for CASRIGASNQPQHF.

CDR3 amino acids: CAISDYRDGYTF. The CDR3 bases are TGTGCCATCAGTGACTACAGGGATGGCTACACCTTC. The genes are TRBV10-3 and TRBJ1-2; D is perhaps TRBD1 (6 bases). The CDR3 has 12 residues. V was cut by 3 bases and J by 6 bases, with 8 bases left in between. Germline V gene sequence: CDR1 ENHRY, CDR2 SYGVKD.

The gene calls are TRBV29-1 and TRBJ2-5; TRBD1 might be the D (6 bases). This CDR3 spans 13 amino acids. V lost 7 bases and J lost 5, with 17 bases in between. Germline lookup yields CDR1 SQVTM and CDR2 ANQGSEA. This CDR3 is CSAGTPVGETQYF. In DNA, the CDR3 is TGCAGCGCTGGGACACCCGTTGGGGAGACCCAGTACTTC.

This clonotype was counted between two and nine times. The J gene is TRBJ1-2, the V gene TRBV28; D gene uncertain. The CDR3 is 15 residues long. Trimming removed 6 bases from V and 4 bases from J, with 18 bases in between. In germline, CDR1 is MDHEN, CDR2 SYDVKM. CDR3 amino acids: CASRPQQLGPYGYTF. Written as DNA, the CDR3 is TGTGCCAGCAGACCCCAACAGCTCGGGCCCTATGGCTACACCTTC.

The chain recombines TRBV20-1 with TRBJ1-5; D unresolved. Germline V gene sequence: CDR1 DFQATT, CDR2 SNEGSKA (reference sequence). Trimming stripped 0 bases from V and 3 bases from J, with 12 bases between. CDR3 size: 15 residues. The CDR3 region has the DNA TGCAGTGCTAGAGATCGGCGGCAGTTCAATCAGCCCCAGCATTTT. Protein sequence: CSARDRRQFNQPQHF.

This clonotype was counted between two and nine times. The V call is TRBV11-2, the J call TRBJ2-3; D is unclear. The germline gives CDR1 SGHAT, CDR2 FQNNGV. Trimming left V 5 bases short and J 1 base short, with 13 bases between. This CDR3 region has 15 residues. CDR3 nucleotide sequence: TGTGCCAGCAGCCTCCCGATGGAAGGCACAGATACGCAGTATTTT. Its translation is CASSLPMEGTDTQYF.

This clonotype appeared a few times. The rearrangement joins TRBV19 to TRBJ2-3; the D call may be TRBD1 or TRBD2 (5 bases each). V lost 0 bases to trimming and J lost 4 bases, with 14 bases between them. In germline, CDR1 is LNHDA, CDR2 SQIVND (reference sequence). The length of the CDR3 is 16 residues. The DNA of the CDR3 is TGTGCCAGTAGTATAGATTTCGGGACCATAGCAGATACGCAGTATTTT. Amino acids: CASSIDFGTIADTQYF.

The V and J genes are TRBV10-3 and TRBJ2-3, with TRBD2 matching 9 bases. The germline gives CDR1 ENHRY, CDR2 SYGVKD. Trimming cost V 4 bases and J 2 bases; bases outside gene matches: 7. The length of the CDR3 is 16 residues. CDR3: CAISVPSGGSTDTQYF. The CDR3 nucleotides are TGTGCCATCAGTGTTCCCAGCGGGGGGTCCACAGATACGCAGTATTTT.

The V call is TRBV7-2, the J call TRBJ1-1; D unresolved. Germline CDR1 and CDR2: SGHTA and FQGNSA. Trimming removed 1 base from V and 3 bases from J, with 6 bases in between. This CDR3 has 13 residues. This CDR3 reads CASSLVPDTEAFF. The CDR3 DNA sequence: TGTGCCAGCAGCTTAGTTCCCGACACTGAAGCTTTCTTT.

V is TRBV30 and J is TRBJ2-3; TRBD1 aligns across 8 bases. The CDR3 runs to 15 residues. V dropped 3 bases and J dropped 0; count of bases not matched to a gene: 5. Germline CDR1 reads GTSNPN; CDR2 reads SVGIG (reference sequence). CDR3 bases: TGTGCCTGGAGCCCAGGGGGCGCAAGCACAGATACGCAGTATTTT. Translated, it gives CAWSPGGASTDTQYF.

The J gene is TRBJ2-5, the V gene TRBV5-1; 10 bases map to TRBD1. The length of the CDR3 is 16 residues. V lost 5 bases and J lost 1; bases outside the gene matches: 8. CDR1 SGHRS and CDR2 YFSETQ come from the germline V gene. CDR3: CASRTYGTGVQETQYF. As DNA, the CDR3 is TGCGCCAGCAGGACTTACGGGACAGGGGTCCAAGAGACCCAGTACTTC.

The sample holds many counts of this clonotype. The genes are TRBV13 and TRBJ2-1, with 10 nucleotides matching TRBD2. The CDR3 is made up of 15 amino acids. V was clipped by 5 bases and J by 5 bases; unmatched bases: 6. CDR1 is PRHDT and CDR2 is FYEKMQ in the germline V gene (reference sequence). DNA for the CDR3: TGTGCCAGCAGCACCGGACTAGCGGCCAACAATGAGCAGTTCTTC. Its protein product is CASSTGLAANNEQFF.

The sample holds a few counts of this clonotype. The chain carries TRBV7-8 and TRBJ1-4, with TRBD1 as a possible D gene (6 bases). The CDR3 spans 14 residues. V lost 6 bases to trimming and J lost 4 bases, with 12 bases between them. Germline V gene data show CDR1 as SGHVS and CDR2 as FQNEAQ. The CDR3, as DNA: TGTGCCAGCAGTCCAACAGGGTATAATGAAAAACTGTTTTTT. This sequence encodes CASSPTGYNEKLFF.

The rearrangement uses TRBV3-1 and TRBJ1-1; tentative D call: TRBD1 (5 bases). The V end was cut by 4 bases, the J end by 7 bases, with 19 bases between. The CDR3 totals 15 residues. From germline, CDR1 is LGHDT and CDR2 YNNKEL (reference sequence). The CDR3 protein is CASSPRQGGVGEAFF. CDR3 DNA: TGTGCCAGCAGCCCCCGGCAGGGAGGCGTCGGTGAAGCTTTCTTT.

V and J are TRBV28 and TRBJ1-3, with TRBD1 as a possible D gene (6 bases). The CDR3 is 16 residues long. CDR1 MDHEN and CDR2 SYDVKM come from the germline V gene. Trimming removed 8 bases from V and 7 bases from J, with 24 bases in between. CDR3 protein: CASLRGVQGNVNTIYF. In DNA, the CDR3 is TGTGCCAGCCTCCGGGGGGTACAGGGAAATGTGAACACCATATATTTT.

The rearrangement joins TRBV6-2 or TRBV6-3 to TRBJ2-5; 8 bases agree with TRBD2. Germline V gene sequence: CDR1 MNHEY, CDR2 SVGEGT. The J segment lost 11 bases and the V segment lost 3 bases, leaving 14 bases of the junction unmatched. This CDR3 comprises 15 residues. The CDR3 nucleotides are TGTGCCAGCAGTTATGGGGGGACTAGTCGCTATGAGCAGTACTTC. Its translation: CASSYGGTSRYEQYF.

The gene calls are TRBV29-1 and TRBJ2-7; tentatively, D is TRBD1 (6 bases). CDR1 is SQVTM, CDR2 ANQGSEA, per germline. The germline V and J ends were trimmed by 7 bases and 1 base, with 11 bases remaining between them. The CDR3 has 12 residues. DNA of the CDR3: TGCAGCGCCGGACAGCTATCCTACGAGCAGTACTTC. Translating it yields CSAGQLSYEQYF.

The gene calls are TRBV6-6 and TRBJ2-7, with TRBD1 matching 9 bases. V lost 5 bases, J lost 6 bases, and 11 bases stayed unmatched. The CDR3 is 15 residues long. Germline lookup yields CDR1 MNHNY and CDR2 SVGAGI (reference sequence). CDR3 coding DNA: TGTGCCAGCAGTCAACAGGGGGCCCCCGGTGTCGAGCAGTACTTC. Translation gives CASSQQGAPGVEQYF.